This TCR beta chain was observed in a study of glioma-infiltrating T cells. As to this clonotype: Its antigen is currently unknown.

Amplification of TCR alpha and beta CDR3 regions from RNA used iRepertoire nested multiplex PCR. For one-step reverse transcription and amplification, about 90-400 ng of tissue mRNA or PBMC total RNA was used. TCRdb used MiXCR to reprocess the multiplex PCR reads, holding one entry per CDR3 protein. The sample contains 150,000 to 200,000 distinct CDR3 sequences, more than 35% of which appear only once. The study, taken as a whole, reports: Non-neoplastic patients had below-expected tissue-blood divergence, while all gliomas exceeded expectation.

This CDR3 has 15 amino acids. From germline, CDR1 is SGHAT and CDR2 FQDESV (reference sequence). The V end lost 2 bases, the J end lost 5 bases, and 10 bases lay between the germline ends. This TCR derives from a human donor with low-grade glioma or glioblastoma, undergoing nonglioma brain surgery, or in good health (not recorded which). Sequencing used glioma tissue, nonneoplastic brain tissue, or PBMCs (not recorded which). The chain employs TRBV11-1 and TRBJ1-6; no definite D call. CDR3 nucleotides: TGTGCCAGCAGCTTAAACGCGGCTAATAATTCACCCCTCCACTTT. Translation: CASSLNAANNSPLHF.